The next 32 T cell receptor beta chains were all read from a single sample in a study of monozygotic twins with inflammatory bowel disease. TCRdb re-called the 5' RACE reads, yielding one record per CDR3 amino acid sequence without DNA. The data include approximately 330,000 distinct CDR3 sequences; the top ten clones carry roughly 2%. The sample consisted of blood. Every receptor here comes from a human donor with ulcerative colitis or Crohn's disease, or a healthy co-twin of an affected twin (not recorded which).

This CDR3 is CASTSERANYGYTF. The chain is built from TRBV6-1 and TRBJ1-2. Germline V lookup: CDR1 MNHNS, CDR2 SASEGT. The CDR3 is 14 amino acids.

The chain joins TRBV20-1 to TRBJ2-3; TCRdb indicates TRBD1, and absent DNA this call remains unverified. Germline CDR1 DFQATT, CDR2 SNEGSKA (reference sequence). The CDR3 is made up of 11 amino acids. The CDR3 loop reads CSASLPGAQYF.

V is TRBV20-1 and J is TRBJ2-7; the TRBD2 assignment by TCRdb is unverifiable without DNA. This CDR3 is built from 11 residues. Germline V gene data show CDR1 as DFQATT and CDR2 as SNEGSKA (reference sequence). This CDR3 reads CSASGPYEQYF.

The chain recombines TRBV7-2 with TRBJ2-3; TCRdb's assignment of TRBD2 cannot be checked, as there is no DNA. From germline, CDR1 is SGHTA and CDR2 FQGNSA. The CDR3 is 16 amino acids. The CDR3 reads CASSSVTSGSTDTQYF.

The chain's CDR3 is CASSDPGISTDTQYF. The V gene is TRBV28, the J gene TRBJ2-3; TCRdb's D call, TRBD1, is unchecked because there is no DNA. Germline assignment: CDR1 MDHEN and CDR2 SYDVKM. The CDR3 is 15 amino acids.

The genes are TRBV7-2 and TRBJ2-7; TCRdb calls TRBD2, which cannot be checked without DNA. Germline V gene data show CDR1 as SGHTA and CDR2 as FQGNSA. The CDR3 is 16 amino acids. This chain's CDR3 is CASSLRAGRTSYEQYF.

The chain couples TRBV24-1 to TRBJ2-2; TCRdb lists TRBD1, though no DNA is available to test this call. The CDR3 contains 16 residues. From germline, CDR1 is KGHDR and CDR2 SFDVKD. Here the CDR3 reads CATSDSRDRDTGELFF.

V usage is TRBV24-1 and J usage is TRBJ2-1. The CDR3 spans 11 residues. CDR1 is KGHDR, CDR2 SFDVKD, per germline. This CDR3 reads CATSAGFEQFF.

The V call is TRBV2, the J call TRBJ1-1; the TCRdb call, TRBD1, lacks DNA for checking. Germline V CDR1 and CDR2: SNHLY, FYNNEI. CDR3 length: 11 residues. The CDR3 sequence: CASTTGKEAFF.

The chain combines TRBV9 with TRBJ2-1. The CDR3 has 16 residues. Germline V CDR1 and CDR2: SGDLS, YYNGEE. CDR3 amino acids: CASSVESGGPYNEQFF.

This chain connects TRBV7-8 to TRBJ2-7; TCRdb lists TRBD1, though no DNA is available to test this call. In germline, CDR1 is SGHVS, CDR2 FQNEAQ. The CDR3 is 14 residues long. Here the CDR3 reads CASSFATGGAEQYF.

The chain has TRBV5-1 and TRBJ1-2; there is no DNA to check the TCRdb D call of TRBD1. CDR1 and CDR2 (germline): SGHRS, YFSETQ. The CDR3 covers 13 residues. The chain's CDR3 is CASSWTGEGGYTF.

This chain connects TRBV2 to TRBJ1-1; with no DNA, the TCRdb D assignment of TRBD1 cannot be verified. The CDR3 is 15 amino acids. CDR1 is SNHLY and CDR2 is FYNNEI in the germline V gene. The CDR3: CASSETRVTDTEAFF.

The chain's CDR3 is CASSPVAKGGGELFF. This rearrangement joins TRBV7-2 to TRBJ2-2; TCRdb picks TRBD1, but there is no DNA to check that call. The CDR3 covers 15 residues. Per germline, CDR1 SGHTA and CDR2 FQGNSA. The full variable domain, its missing parts supplied by reference TRBV7-2 and TRBJ2-2, is GAGVSQSPSNKVTEKGKDVELRCDPISGHTALYWYRQSLGQGLEFLIYFQGNSAPDKSGLPSDRFSAERTGGSVSTLTIQRTQQEDSAVYLCASSPVAKGGGELFFGEGSRLTVL.

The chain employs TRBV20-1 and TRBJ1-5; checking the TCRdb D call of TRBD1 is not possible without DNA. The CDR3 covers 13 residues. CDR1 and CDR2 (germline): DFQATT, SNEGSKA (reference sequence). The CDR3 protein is CSANPEGGQPQHF.

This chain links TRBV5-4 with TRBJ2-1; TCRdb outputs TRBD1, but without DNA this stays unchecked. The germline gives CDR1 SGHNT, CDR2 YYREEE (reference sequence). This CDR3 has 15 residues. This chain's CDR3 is CASSSGRGVSNEQFF.

CDR3 loop: CASSSGQGAQNSPLHF. The J gene is TRBJ1-6, the V gene TRBV7-9; TCRdb's D call, TRBD1, is unchecked because there is no DNA. This CDR3 has 16 residues. CDR1 and CDR2 from the germline V gene are SEHNR and FQNEAQ (reference sequence).

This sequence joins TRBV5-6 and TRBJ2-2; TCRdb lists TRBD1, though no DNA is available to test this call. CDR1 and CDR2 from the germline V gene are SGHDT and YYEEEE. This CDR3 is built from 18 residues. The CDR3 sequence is CASSLYVGSGSGTGELFF.

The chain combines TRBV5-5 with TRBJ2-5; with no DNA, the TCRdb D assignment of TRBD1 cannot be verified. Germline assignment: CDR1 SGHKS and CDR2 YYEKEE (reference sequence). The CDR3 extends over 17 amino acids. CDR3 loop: CASSLGTGIIFEETQYF. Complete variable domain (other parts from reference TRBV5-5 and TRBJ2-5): DAGVTQSPTHLIKTRGQQVTLRCSPISGHKSVSWYQQVLGQGPQFIFQYYEKEERGRGNFPDRFSARQFPNYSSELNVNALLLGDSALYLCASSLGTGIIFEETQYFGPGTRLLVL.

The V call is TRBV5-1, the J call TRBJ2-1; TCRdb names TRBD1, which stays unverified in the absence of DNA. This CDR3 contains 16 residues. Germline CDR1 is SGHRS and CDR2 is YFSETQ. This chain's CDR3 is CASRPALGQGRNEQFF.

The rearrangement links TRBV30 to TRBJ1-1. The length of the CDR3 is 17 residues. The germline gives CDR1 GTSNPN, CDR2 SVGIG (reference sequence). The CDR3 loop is CAWTSFGARDRNTEAFF. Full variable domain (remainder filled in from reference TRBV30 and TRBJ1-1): SQTIHQWPATLVQPVGSPLSLECTVEGTSNPNLYWYRQAAGRGLQLLFYSVGIGQISSEVPQNLSASRPQDRQFILSSKKLLLSDSGFYLCAWTSFGARDRNTEAFFGQGTRLTVV.

CDR3 in amino acids: CASSLEAGRQGYTF. The chain employs TRBV5-1 and TRBJ1-2. Germline CDR1 and CDR2: SGHRS and YFSETQ. The CDR3 spans 14 residues. The full variable domain, in which reference TRBV5-1 and TRBJ1-2 provide the parts outside the CDR3, is KAGVTQTPRYLIKTRGQQVTLSCSPISGHRSVSWYQQTPGQGLQFLFEYFSETQRNKGNFPGRFSGRQFSNSRSEMNVSTLELGDSALYLCASSLEAGRQGYTFGSGTRLTVV.

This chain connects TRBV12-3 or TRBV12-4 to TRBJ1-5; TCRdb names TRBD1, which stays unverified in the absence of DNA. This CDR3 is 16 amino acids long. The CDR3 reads CASSQGQGRGHQPQHF.

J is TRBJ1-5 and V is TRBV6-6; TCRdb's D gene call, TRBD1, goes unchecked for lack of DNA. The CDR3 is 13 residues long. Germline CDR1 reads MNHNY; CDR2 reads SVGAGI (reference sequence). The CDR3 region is CASSSGTNQPQHF.

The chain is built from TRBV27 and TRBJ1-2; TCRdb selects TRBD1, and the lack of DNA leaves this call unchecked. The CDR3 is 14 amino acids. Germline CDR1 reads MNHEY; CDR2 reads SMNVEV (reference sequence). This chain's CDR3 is CASSPTGALYGYTF.

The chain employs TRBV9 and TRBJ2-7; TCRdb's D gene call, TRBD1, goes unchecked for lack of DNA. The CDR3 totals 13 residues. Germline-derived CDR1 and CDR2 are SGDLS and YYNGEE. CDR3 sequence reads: CASSPGQGLKQYF.

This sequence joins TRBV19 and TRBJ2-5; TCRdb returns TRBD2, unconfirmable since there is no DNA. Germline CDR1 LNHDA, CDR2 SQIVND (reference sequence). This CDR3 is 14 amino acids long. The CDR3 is CASSIPGLEETQYF.

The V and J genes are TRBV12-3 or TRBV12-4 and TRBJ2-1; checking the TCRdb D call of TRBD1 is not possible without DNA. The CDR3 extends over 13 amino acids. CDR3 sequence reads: CASSLREYNEQFF.

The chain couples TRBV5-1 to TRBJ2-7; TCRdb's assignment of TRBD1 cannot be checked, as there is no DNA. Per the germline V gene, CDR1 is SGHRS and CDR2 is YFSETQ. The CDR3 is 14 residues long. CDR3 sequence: CASVGPGTGTEQYF.

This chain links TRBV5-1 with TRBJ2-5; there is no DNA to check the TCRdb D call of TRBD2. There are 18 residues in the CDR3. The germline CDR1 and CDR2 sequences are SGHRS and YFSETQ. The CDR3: CASSPGLAGGLRQETQYF. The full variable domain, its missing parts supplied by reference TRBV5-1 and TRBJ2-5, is KAGVTQTPRYLIKTRGQQVTLSCSPISGHRSVSWYQQTPGQGLQFLFEYFSETQRNKGNFPGRFSGRQFSNSRSEMNVSTLELGDSALYLCASSPGLAGGLRQETQYFGPGTRLLVL.

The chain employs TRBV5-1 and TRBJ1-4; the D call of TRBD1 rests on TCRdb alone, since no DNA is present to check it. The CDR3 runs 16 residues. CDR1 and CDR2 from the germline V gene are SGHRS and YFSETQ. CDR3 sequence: CASSLEARGLNEKLFF. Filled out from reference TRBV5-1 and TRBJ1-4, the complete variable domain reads KAGVTQTPRYLIKTRGQQVTLSCSPISGHRSVSWYQQTPGQGLQFLFEYFSETQRNKGNFPGRFSGRQFSNSRSEMNVSTLELGDSALYLCASSLEARGLNEKLFFGSGTQLSVL.

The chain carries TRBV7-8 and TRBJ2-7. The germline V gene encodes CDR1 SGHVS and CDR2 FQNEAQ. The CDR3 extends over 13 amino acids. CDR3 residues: CASSLAKAVAWYF.